This T cell receptor (beta chain) stems from a study of T cells after yellow fever vaccination. Study-level information: Preparation of fractions with low cell numbers was performed using SMART-Seq v4 Ultra Low Input.

Germline CDR1 reads SQVTM; CDR2 reads ANQGSEA. The ends were cut back, 0 bases at V and 3 bases at J, with 10 bases in the middle. The CDR3 runs to 14 residues. The 5'RACE template-switching step produced TCR cDNA and added a universal primer site and UMIs. Each CDR3 protein gets one entry after TCRdb re-called the 5' RACE reads with MiXCR. The repertoire includes approximately 74,000 distinct CDR3 sequences, more than 5.5% of them detected once, and about 32% sits in the top ten. General study results and limits: By day 5 rather than day 15, the secondary response had peaked, though it was weaker.

This clonotype came up many times. No antigen is known for it. Specimen: CD8+ T cells sorted from PBMCs, collected more than 4 days after the first yellow fever vaccination. This chain connects TRBV29-1 to TRBJ2-3, with D possibly being TRBD1 (6 bases). The sequence was obtained from a man aged 18 to 29 who received the YFV17D yellow fever vaccine. The CDR3 coding sequence is TGCAGCGTTGAAGAAACAGGGTTTACAGATACGCAGTATTTT. It is translated as CSVEETGFTDTQYF.